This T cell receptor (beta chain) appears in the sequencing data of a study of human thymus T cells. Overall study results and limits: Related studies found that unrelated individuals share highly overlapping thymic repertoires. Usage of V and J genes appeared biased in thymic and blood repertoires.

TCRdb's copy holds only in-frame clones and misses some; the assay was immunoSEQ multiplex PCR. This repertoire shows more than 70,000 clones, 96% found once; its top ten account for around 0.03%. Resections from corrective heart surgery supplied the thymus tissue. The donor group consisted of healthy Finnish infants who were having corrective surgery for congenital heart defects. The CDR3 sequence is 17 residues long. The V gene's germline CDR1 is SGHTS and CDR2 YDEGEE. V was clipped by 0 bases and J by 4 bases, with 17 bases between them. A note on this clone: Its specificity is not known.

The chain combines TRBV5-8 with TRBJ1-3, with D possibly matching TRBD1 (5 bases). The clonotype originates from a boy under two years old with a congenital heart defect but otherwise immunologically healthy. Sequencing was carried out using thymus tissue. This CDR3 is CASSLVPFRGDGNTIYF. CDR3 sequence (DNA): TGTGCCAGCAGCTTGGTTCCTTTCCGGGGGGACGGAAACACCATATATTTT. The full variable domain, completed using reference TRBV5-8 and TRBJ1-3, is EAGVTQSPTHLIKTRGQQATLRCSPISGHTSVYWYQQALGLGLQFLLWYDEGEERNRGNFPPRFSGRQFPNYSSELNVNALELEDSALYLCASSLVPFRGDGNTIYFGEGSWLTVV.